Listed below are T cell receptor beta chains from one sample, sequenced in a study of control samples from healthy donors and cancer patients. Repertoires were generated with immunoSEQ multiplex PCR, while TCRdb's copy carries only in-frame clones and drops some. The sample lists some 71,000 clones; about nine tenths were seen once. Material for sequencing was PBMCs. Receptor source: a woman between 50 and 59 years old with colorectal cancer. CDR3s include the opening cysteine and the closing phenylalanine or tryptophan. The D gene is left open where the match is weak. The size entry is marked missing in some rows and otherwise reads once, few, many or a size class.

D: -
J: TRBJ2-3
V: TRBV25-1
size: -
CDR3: CASSAMRGTDTQYF
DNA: TGTGCCAGCAGTGCTATGAGGGGCACAGATACGCAGTATTTT

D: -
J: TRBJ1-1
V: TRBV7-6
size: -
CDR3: CASSLESLRNTEAFF
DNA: TGTGCCAGCAGCTTAGAGTCCTTGCGGAACACTGAAGCTTTCTTT

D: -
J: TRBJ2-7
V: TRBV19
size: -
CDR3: CASRGPGGLIEQYF
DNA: TGTGCCAGTAGGGGGCCGGGGGGCCTTATCGAGCAGTACTTC

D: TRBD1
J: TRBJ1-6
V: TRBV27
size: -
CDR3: CASSSLTGGYSPLHF
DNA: TGTGCCAGCAGCTCGCTGACAGGGGGTTATTCACCCCTCCACTTT

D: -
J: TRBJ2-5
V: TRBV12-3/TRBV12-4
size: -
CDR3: CASAGAEETQYF
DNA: TGTGCCAGCGCGGGGGCGGAAGAGACCCAGTACTTC

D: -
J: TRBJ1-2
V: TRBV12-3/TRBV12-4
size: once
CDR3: CASSLDGYYGYTF
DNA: TGTGCCAGCAGTTTAGACGGCTACTATGGCTACACCTTC

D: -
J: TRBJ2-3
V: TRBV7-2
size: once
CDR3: CASSLGGAGDTQYF
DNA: TGTGCCAGCAGCTTAGGGGGGGCGGGAGATACGCAGTATTTT

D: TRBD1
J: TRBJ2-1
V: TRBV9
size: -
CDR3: CASSTGGNNEQFF
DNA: TGTGCCAGCAGCACAGGGGGTAACAATGAGCAGTTCTTC

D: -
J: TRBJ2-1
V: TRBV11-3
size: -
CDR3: CASSRAVGTPEGEQFF
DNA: TGTGCCAGCAGCAGAGCTGTCGGGACGCCGGAGGGTGAGCAGTTCTTC

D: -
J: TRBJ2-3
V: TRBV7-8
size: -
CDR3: CASSSEGLTDTQYF
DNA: TGTGCCAGCAGCTCAGAAGGACTCACAGATACGCAGTATTTT

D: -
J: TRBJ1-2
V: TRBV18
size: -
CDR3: CASSPRLGSGYTF
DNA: TGTGCCAGCTCTCCCCGCCTAGGGTCGGGCTACACCTTC

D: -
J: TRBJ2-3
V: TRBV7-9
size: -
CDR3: CASSPPGVSTDTQYF
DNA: TGTGCCAGCAGCCCCCCAGGCGTGAGCACAGATACGCAGTATTTT

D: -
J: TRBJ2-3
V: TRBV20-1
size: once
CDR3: CSAMTNTQYF
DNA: TGCAGTGCTATGACGAATACGCAGTATTTT

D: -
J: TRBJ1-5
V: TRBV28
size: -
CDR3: CASTLGGGGNQPQHF
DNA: TGTGCCAGCACCCTTGGGGGAGGCGGCAATCAGCCCCAGCATTTT

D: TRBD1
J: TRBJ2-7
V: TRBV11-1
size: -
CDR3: CASSPTGGPYEQYF
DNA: TGTGCCAGCAGTCCGACAGGGGGTCCCTACGAGCAGTACTTC

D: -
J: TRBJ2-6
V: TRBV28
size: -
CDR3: CASSPHGRSGANVLTF
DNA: TGTGCCAGCAGCCCGCACGGACGCTCTGGGGCCAACGTCCTGACTTTC

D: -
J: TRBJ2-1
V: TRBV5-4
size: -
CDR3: CASSLVGDYSVHEQFF
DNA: TGTGCCAGCAGCTTGGTAGGCGACTATTCGGTCCATGAGCAGTTCTTC

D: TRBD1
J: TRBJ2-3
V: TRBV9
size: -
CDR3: CASSGGGTGGPDTQYF
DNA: TGTGCCAGCAGCGGAGGGGGGACAGGGGGCCCAGATACGCAGTATTTT

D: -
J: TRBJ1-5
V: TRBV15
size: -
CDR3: CATSRSEGTPGNQPQHF
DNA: TGTGCCACCAGCAGGTCAGAGGGGACACCAGGCAATCAGCCCCAGCATTTT

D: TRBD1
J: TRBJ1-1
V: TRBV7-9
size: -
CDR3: CASSLGQGLTEAFF
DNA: TGTGCCAGCAGCTTAGGACAGGGACTTACTGAAGCTTTCTTT

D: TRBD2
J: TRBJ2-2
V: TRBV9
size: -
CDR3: CASSDTSGRAPNTGELFF
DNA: TGTGCCAGCAGCGATACTAGCGGGAGGGCCCCGAACACCGGGGAGCTGTTTTTT

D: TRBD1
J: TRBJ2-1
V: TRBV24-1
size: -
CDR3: CATAGTDSYLSYNEQFF
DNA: TGTGCCACCGCCGGGACAGATAGTTACCTCTCCTACAATGAGCAGTTCTTC

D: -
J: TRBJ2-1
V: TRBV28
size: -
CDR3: CASRAGVSGFSYNEQFF
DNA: TGTGCCAGCAGGGCAGGGGTTAGCGGGTTCTCCTACAATGAGCAGTTCTTC

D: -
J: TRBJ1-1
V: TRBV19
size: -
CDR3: CASSKQGVNTEAFF
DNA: TGTGCCAGTAGCAAACAGGGTGTGAACACTGAAGCTTTCTTT

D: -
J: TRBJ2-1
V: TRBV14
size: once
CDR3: CASSQSYNEQFF
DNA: TGTGCCAGCAGCCAATCCTACAATGAGCAGTTCTTC

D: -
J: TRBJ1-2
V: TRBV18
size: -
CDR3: CASSPSRGYNYGYTF
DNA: TGTGCCAGCTCACCGAGCCGGGGCTATAACTATGGCTACACCTTC

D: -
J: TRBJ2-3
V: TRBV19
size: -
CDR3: CASSGYLVDTQYF
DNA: TGTGCCAGTAGTGGATACTTGGTGGATACGCAGTATTTT

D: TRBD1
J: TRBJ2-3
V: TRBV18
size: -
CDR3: CASSSDRGRDTQYF
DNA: TGTGCCAGCTCGTCGGACAGGGGGAGAGATACGCAGTATTTT

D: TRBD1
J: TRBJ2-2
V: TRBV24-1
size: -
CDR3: CATSTQGANTGELFF
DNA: TGTGCCACCAGTACCCAGGGGGCGAACACCGGGGAGCTGTTTTTT

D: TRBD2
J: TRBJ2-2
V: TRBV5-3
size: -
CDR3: CARSGGLAGGRTGELFF
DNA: TGTGCCAGAAGCGGGGGACTAGCGGGAGGCCGGACCGGGGAGCTGTTTTTT

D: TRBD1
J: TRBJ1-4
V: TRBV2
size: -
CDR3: CASSLVAGGEKLFF
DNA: TGTGCCAGCAGTCTGGTGGCAGGGGGGGAAAAACTGTTTTTT

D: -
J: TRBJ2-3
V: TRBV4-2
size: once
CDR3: CASSALGDFSTDTQYF
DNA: TGTGCCAGCAGCGCCCTAGGGGACTTCAGCACAGATACGCAGTATTTT

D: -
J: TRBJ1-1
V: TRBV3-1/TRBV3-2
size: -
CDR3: CASSQPDSEAFF
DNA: TGTGCCAGCAGCCAACCTGACAGTGAAGCTTTCTTT

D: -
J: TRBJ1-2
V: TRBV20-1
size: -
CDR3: CSATPSEGYTF
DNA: TGCAGTGCGACACCTTCGGAAGGCTACACCTTC

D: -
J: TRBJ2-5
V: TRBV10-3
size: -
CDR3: CAISDPAGRQGKGNKETQYF
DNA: TGTGCCATCAGTGACCCCGCGGGGAGACAGGGAAAGGGCAACAAAGAGACCCAGTACTTC

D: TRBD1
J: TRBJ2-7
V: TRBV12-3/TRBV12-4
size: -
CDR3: CASRTGSSYEQYF
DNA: TGTGCCAGCCGGACAGGGAGCTCCTACGAGCAGTACTTC

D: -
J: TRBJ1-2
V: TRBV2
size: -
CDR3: CASQATSYGYTF
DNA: TGTGCCAGCCAAGCCACTTCCTATGGCTACACCTTC

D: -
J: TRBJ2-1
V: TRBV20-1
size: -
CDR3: CSARSRPEQFF
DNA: TGCAGTGCTAGATCTAGACCTGAGCAGTTCTTC

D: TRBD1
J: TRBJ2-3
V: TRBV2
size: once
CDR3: CASSEEDRGLVDTQYF
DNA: TGTGCCAGCAGTGAAGAGGACAGGGGGCTTGTAGATACGCAGTATTTT

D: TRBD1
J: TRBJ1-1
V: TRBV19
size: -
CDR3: CASSIDGVSTGQENEAFF
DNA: TGTGCCAGTAGTATAGATGGGGTTTCGACGGGACAGGAAAACGAAGCTTTCTTT

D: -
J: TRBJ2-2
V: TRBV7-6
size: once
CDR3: CASSFLQGPNTGELFF
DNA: TGTGCCAGCAGCTTCCTCCAGGGGCCGAACACCGGGGAGCTGTTTTTT

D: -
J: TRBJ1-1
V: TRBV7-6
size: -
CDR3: CASSLAMDTEAFF
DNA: TGTGCCAGCAGCTTAGCGATGGATACTGAAGCTTTCTTT

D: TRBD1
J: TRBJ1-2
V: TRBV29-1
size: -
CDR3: CSVETGTNYGYTF
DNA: TGCAGCGTTGAGACAGGGACTAACTATGGCTACACCTTC

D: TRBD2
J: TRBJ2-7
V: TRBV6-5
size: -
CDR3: CASSYGGGLYEQYF
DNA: TGTGCCAGCAGTTACGGCGGGGGACTCTACGAGCAGTACTTC

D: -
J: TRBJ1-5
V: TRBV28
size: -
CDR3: CASSRVQMGNQPQHF
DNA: TGTGCCAGCAGCCGAGTACAAATGGGGAATCAGCCCCAGCATTTT

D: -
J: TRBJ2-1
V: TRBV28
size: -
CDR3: CASTFSPGTNYNEQFF
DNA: TGTGCCAGCACCTTTTCTCCCGGGACCAACTACAATGAGCAGTTCTTC

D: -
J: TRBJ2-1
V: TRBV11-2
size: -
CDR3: CASSLDRTMEQFF
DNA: TGTGCCAGCAGCTTAGATCGGACTATGGAGCAGTTCTTC

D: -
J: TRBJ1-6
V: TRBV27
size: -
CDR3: CASSSGTLSSYNSPLHF
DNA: TGTGCCAGCAGTTCTGGAACCCTCAGCTCCTATAATTCACCCCTCCACTTT

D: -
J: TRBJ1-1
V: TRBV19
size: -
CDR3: CATAKRVGNTEAFF
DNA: TGTGCCACCGCAAAACGGGTTGGGAACACTGAAGCTTTCTTT

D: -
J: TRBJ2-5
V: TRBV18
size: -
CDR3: CASSLRTGETQYF
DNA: TGTGCCAGCTCACTTAGGACGGGGGAGACCCAGTACTTC

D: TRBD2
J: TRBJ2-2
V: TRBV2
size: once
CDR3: CASSFSGRTTGELFF
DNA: TGTGCCAGCAGTTTTAGCGGGAGGACCACCGGGGAGCTGTTTTTT

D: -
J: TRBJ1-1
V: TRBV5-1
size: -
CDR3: CASSTEGRTTGTPEAFF
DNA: TGCGCCAGCAGCACGGAGGGGAGGACAACAGGGACGCCTGAAGCTTTCTTT

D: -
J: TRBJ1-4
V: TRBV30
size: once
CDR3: CAWSENGINEKLFF
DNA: TGTGCCTGGAGCGAAAACGGAATTAATGAAAAACTGTTTTTT